This T cell receptor (beta chain) is from a study of tumor-infiltrating lymphocytes in localized non-small cell lung cancer. Study-level information: Tumor tissue and non-adjacent uninvolved lung came from each patient. Study outcomes and limitations: T-cell fraction did not differ between immunotypes IM1 and IM2. Only some patients had TCR sequencing, depending on available tissue. Each assay used a separate piece of the same tissue.

This clone occurred once. Antigen unknown. With 0 bases removed from V and 1 base from J, the gap between germline ends came to 16 bases. CDR3 length: 19 amino acids. CDR1 is KGHSH and CDR2 is LQKENI in the germline V gene. TCRdb's table, derived via immunoSEQ multiplex PCR, lists solely in-frame clones and lacks some. The sample has 10,000 to 15,000 clones, roughly 80% seen once. The chain recombines TRBV18 with TRBJ2-6; a weak D match, TRBD1 (5 bases). The sequence was collected from a human donor with non-small cell lung cancer. Sequenced input: uninvolved lung tissue not adjacent to the tumor. The CDR3 bases are TGTGCCAGCTCACCACCAATTCTGCCAAGGGGTTCTGGGGCCAACGTCCTGACTTTC. Its translation is CASSPPILPRGSGANVLTF.